This section outlines one T cell receptor beta chain sequence together with its context. Here immunoSEQ multiplex PCR was the method, and the copy in TCRdb shows in-frame clones only, minus some. The data show roughly 130,000 clones, about 83% seen once. The CDR3 covers 13 residues. V was clipped by 3 bases and J by 6 bases, with 9 bases between them. Germline CDR1 and CDR2: SEHNR and FQNEAQ (reference sequence). The data were taken from a study of blood T cell repertoires in COVID-19. The sample was PBMCs or T cells enriched from blood (not recorded which). This TCR derives from a woman in her twenties or thirties who had recovered from COVID-19. V usage is TRBV7-9 and J usage is TRBJ2-1; D might be TRBD1 (5 bases). The CDR3 protein is CASSLGLFNEQFF. As DNA, the CDR3 is TGTGCCAGCAGCTTGGGGCTGTTCAATGAGCAGTTCTTC.